These 27 T cell receptor beta chains share one sample of origin, sequenced in a study of blood T cell repertoires in COVID-19. Sequencing was performed with immunoSEQ multiplex PCR; in TCRdb, only in-frame clones are kept and a portion is missing. The sample gives roughly 100,000 clones, roughly 87% of which show up once; 5% to 8% is in the top ten. What was sequenced was peripheral blood. The receptors derive from a human donor in a cohort sampled during active COVID-19.

The chain carries TRBV28 and TRBJ2-4; D perhaps matches TRBD1 (6 bases). Germline loops: CDR1 MDHEN, CDR2 SYDVKM. There are 16 residues in the CDR3. Trimming removed 1 base at V and 3 bases at J, with 13 bases between. Written as DNA, the CDR3 is TGTGCCAGCAGTTTATCGGGACAAGGACACAAAAACATTCAGTACTTC. It encodes CASSLSGQGHKNIQYF.

The CDR3 bases are TGTGCCAGCAGCTCTGGACTAGCGGGAGGGTCCTACGAGCAGTACTTC. Its translation: CASSSGLAGGSYEQYF. The V and J genes are TRBV9 and TRBJ2-7; TRBD2 matches at 15 bases. From germline, CDR1 is SGDLS and CDR2 YYNGEE. V lost 4 bases and J lost 1; bases outside the gene matches: 3. This CDR3 has 16 residues.

The V call is TRBV6-1, the J call TRBJ2-7; 15 positions agree with TRBD2. CDR1 and CDR2 from the germline V gene are MNHNS and SASEGT. J lost 0 bases, V lost 4 bases, and 7 bases had no gene match. CDR3 size: 18 residues. CDR3 sequence: CASSVPGLAGGPSYEQYF. In DNA form, the CDR3 reads TGTGCCAGCAGTGTTCCGGGACTAGCGGGAGGACCCTCCTACGAGCAGTACTTC.

The chain carries TRBV27 and TRBJ2-2; the D is unclear. The V end was cut by 3 bases, the J end by 4 bases, with 6 bases between. This CDR3 comprises 13 residues. The V gene's germline CDR1 is MNHEY and CDR2 SMNVEV (reference sequence). The CDR3 DNA reads TGTGCCAGCAGTTTCCCGAGCACCGGGGAGCTGTTTTTT. It translates to CASSFPSTGELFF.

The rearrangement joins TRBV3-1 (or the pseudogene TRBV3-2) to TRBJ1-2, with D possibly matching TRBD1 (6 bases). Germline CDR1 and CDR2: LGHDT and YNNKEL (reference sequence). V was clipped by 5 bases and J by 8 bases, with 18 bases between them. CDR3 size: 14 residues. CDR3 residues: CASSSAGTLEGYTF. In DNA, the CDR3 is TGTGCCAGCAGCTCTGCCGGGACATTGGAAGGCTACACCTTC.

The rearrangement joins TRBV30 to TRBJ1-4, with a weak D call TRBD1 (5 bases). Germline V gene data show CDR1 as GTSNPN and CDR2 as SVGIG (reference sequence). V was shortened by 1 base and J by 2 bases, with 14 bases between the two germline ends. The CDR3 totals 16 residues. The CDR3 protein is CAWSAPGGATNEKLFF. The CDR3 DNA sequence: TGTGCCTGGAGTGCACCGGGGGGAGCCACTAATGAAAAACTGTTTTTT.

The rearrangement links TRBV5-1 to TRBJ1-1; D ambiguous. Germline V lookup: CDR1 SGHRS, CDR2 YFSETQ. The CDR3 covers 13 residues. Trimming left V 0 bases short and J 8 bases short, with 11 bases between. CDR3 DNA sequence: TGCGCCAGCAGCTTGGGGGTCGAGAGGGAAGCTTTCTTT. The encoded protein is CASSLGVEREAFF.

This clone occurred once. The genes are TRBV19 and TRBJ2-3; 14 bases map to TRBD2. The CDR3 loop spans 19 amino acids. V was pared by 3 bases and J by 6 bases, with 14 bases of the junction left unmatched. Germline V gene data show CDR1 as LNHDA and CDR2 as SQIVND (reference sequence). CDR3 loop: CASSMTRLAGGPDYDTQYF. The CDR3 DNA is TGTGCCAGTAGTATGACCCGACTAGCGGGAGGGCCAGATTATGATACGCAGTATTTT.

The rearrangement links TRBV27 to TRBJ1-6; no definite D call. The CDR3 loop spans 18 amino acids. Germline assignment: CDR1 MNHEY and CDR2 SMNVEV (reference sequence). V was shortened by 3 bases and J by 0 bases, with 15 bases between the two germline ends. The chain's CDR3 is CASSFYGFTSSYNSPLHF. The CDR3 nucleotides are TGTGCCAGCAGTTTCTACGGGTTCACTAGCTCCTATAATTCACCCCTCCACTTT.

This chain links TRBV2 with TRBJ2-6; 7 positions match TRBD1. The CDR3 totals 17 residues. Trimming removed 5 bases from V and 0 bases from J; junction bases left unmatched: 7. CDR1 is SNHLY and CDR2 is FYNNEI in the germline V gene. CDR3 sequence (DNA): TGTGCCAGCAGTTTCAGGGGGACCCCCTCTGGGGCCAACGTCCTGACTTTC. As protein: CASSFRGTPSGANVLTF.

J is TRBJ2-3 and V is TRBV27, with TRBD1 identical over 8 bases. V shed 3 bases, J shed 4 bases, and the junction held 6 bases outside the gene matches. In germline, CDR1 is MNHEY, CDR2 SMNVEV (reference sequence). CDR3 length: 15 residues. CDR3 in amino acids: CASSLTGDNSDTQYF. CDR3 in DNA: TGTGCCAGCAGTTTGACAGGGGATAATTCAGATACGCAGTATTTT.

The rearrangement joins TRBV24-1 to TRBJ2-2; D possibly corresponds to TRBD2 (6 bases). The V gene's germline CDR1 is KGHDR and CDR2 SFDVKD. Trimming pared 0 bases from V and 2 bases from J, leaving 12 bases between. This CDR3 has 17 residues. CDR3 coding DNA: TGTGCCACCAGTGATTTGAACAATAGCGGAAACACCGGGGAGCTGTTTTTT. This sequence encodes CATSDLNNSGNTGELFF.

This clone showed up just a few times. The rearrangement links TRBV5-4 to TRBJ1-2; 9 bases are a match to TRBD1. Looked up from germline, CDR1 is SGHNT and CDR2 is YYREEE (reference sequence). The V and J ends lost 0 bases and 8 bases, in that order; junction bases with no gene match: 2. This CDR3 has 13 amino acids. In DNA form, the CDR3 reads TGTGCCAGCAGCTTGGACAGGGGGCGAGGCTACACCTTC. This gives the protein CASSLDRGRGYTF.

The chain carries TRBV18 and TRBJ2-3; D is perhaps TRBD2 (5 bases). The CDR3 runs to 13 residues. V lost 5 bases, J lost 2 bases, and 8 bases lay in between. The germline V gene has CDR1 KGHSH and CDR2 LQKENI. The DNA of the CDR3 is TGTGCCAGCTCAATCCGGGACACAGATACGCAGTATTTT. Amino acid sequence: CASSIRDTDTQYF.

J is TRBJ2-2 and V is TRBV19, with D possibly matching TRBD2 (6 bases). Between the trimmed V and J ends, which lost 5 bases and 5 bases, there was a span of 9 bases. CDR3 length: 13 residues. Germline V gene sequence: CDR1 LNHDA, CDR2 SQIVND (reference sequence). In DNA form, the CDR3 reads TGTGCCAGTAGTCACAGCGGGACCGGGGAGCTGTTTTTT. Translating it yields CASSHSGTGELFF.

J is TRBJ1-1 and V is TRBV19; D is ambiguous. Germline assignment: CDR1 LNHDA and CDR2 SQIVND (reference sequence). The CDR3 spans 15 residues. V was shortened by 3 bases and J by 5 bases, with 16 bases between the two germline ends. As DNA, the CDR3 is TGTGCCAGTAGTATGTTGCGGGTCGGGAGGACTGAAGCTTTCTTT. Amino acid sequence: CASSMLRVGRTEAFF.

The rearrangement uses TRBV5-4 and TRBJ2-5; 10 positions match TRBD1. CDR1 SGHNT and CDR2 YYREEE come from the germline V gene (reference sequence). Trimming took 0 bases from V and 5 from J; bases not matched to a gene: 4. This CDR3 has 15 residues. CDR3 DNA: TGTGCCAGCAGCTTGGGACAGGGGGCTTGGGAGACCCAGTACTTC. Its translation: CASSLGQGAWETQYF.

The DNA of the CDR3 is TGTGCCAGCAGCTTAGTCGGTATTTGGAGGACAGGGCGAACTGAAGCTTTCTTT. Translated: CASSLVGIWRTGRTEAFF. This sequence joins TRBV11-2 and TRBJ1-1; 8 bases are shared with TRBD1. With 1 base clipped from V and 5 bases from J, the junction kept 15 bases outside the gene matches. The CDR3 contains 18 residues. The germline CDR1 and CDR2 sequences are SGHAT and FQNNGV.

The chain recombines TRBV7-8 with TRBJ1-5; 8 bases are a match to TRBD1. Per germline, CDR1 SGHVS and CDR2 FQNEAQ. The CDR3 loop spans 15 amino acids. V shed 5 bases, J shed 2 bases, and the junction held 5 bases outside the gene matches. The CDR3 loop is CASSRSGQGNQPQHF. The CDR3 nucleotides are TGTGCCAGCAGCCGATCGGGACAGGGCAATCAGCCCCAGCATTTT. The variable domain in full, with the rest retrieved from reference TRBV7-8 and TRBJ1-5, is GAGVSQSPRYKVAKRGQDVALRCDPISGHVSLFWYQQALGQGPEFLTYFQNEAQLDKSGLPSDRFFAERPEGSVSTLKIQRTQQEDSAVYLCASSRSGQGNQPQHFGDGTRLSIL.

The V gene is TRBV5-4, the J gene TRBJ2-7; D gene uncertain. Trimming removed 0 bases from V and 1 base from J, with 11 bases in between. CDR1 is SGHNT, CDR2 YYREEE, per germline (reference sequence). The CDR3 runs 15 residues. The CDR3 spells CASSLGGRMSYEQYF. CDR3 coding DNA: TGTGCCAGCAGCTTGGGAGGTCGGATGTCCTACGAGCAGTACTTC.

The chain employs TRBV2 and TRBJ1-1; the D gene is possibly TRBD1 (5 bases). Germline assignment: CDR1 SNHLY and CDR2 FYNNEI. CDR3 size: 14 residues. CDR3 loop: CVGAGASQNTEAFF. CDR3 nucleotides: TGTGTTGGGGCTGGGGCTTCCCAGAACACTGAAGCTTTCTTT.

This chain links TRBV2 with TRBJ1-1; D may be TRBD1 (5 bases). Trimming left V 6 bases short and J 3 bases short, with 20 bases between. This CDR3 comprises 16 residues. CDR1 and CDR2 from the germline V gene are SNHLY and FYNNEI. The CDR3 here is CASRNGRTGLDTEAFF. The CDR3 coding sequence is TGTGCCAGCAGGAACGGGAGGACGGGACTCGACACTGAAGCTTTCTTT.

This chain links TRBV4-1 with TRBJ1-1; 7 bases fit TRBD1. V lost 3 bases, J lost 4 bases, and 14 bases stayed unmatched. Germline-derived CDR1 and CDR2 are MGHRA and YSYEKL. This CDR3 is built from 17 residues. CDR3 region: CASSQGDSGGRGTEAFF. CDR3 nucleotide sequence: TGCGCCAGCAGCCAGGGGGATTCAGGGGGGCGAGGCACTGAAGCTTTCTTT.

This clone has more than one count but fewer than ten. The genes are TRBV29-1 and TRBJ2-3, with TRBD2 as a possible D gene (6 bases). Trimming left V 3 bases short and J 6 bases short, with 13 bases between. The germline CDR1 and CDR2 sequences are SQVTM and ANQGSEA. The CDR3 totals 13 residues. The CDR3 reads CSVDAGRRDTQYF. CDR3 nucleotides: TGCAGCGTTGATGCGGGGCGCCGGGATACGCAGTATTTT.

The chain uses TRBV13 and TRBJ2-3; D may be TRBD2 (6 bases). Germline CDR1 and CDR2: PRHDT and FYEKMQ (reference sequence). Trimming removed 6 bases at V and 2 bases at J, with 12 bases between. The length of the CDR3 is 14 residues. The CDR3 reads CASSPSENTDTQYF. The CDR3 coding sequence is TGTGCCAGCAGTCCTAGCGAGAACACAGATACGCAGTATTTT.

The chain employs TRBV2 and TRBJ1-2, with D unclear. Trimming pared 2 bases from V and 6 bases from J, leaving 10 bases between. The CDR3 loop spans 13 amino acids. Germline V gives CDR1 SNHLY, CDR2 FYNNEI. The CDR3 DNA reads TGTGCCAGCAGTGAACGTGGAGTCAATGGCTACACCTTC. Its protein is CASSERGVNGYTF.

This chain connects TRBV28 to TRBJ1-3; TRBD1 is a possible D gene (5 bases). This CDR3 is 15 amino acids long. Germline CDR1 is MDHEN and CDR2 is SYDVKM. The V end lost 3 bases, the J end lost 2 bases, and 11 bases lay between the germline ends. The CDR3 DNA reads as TGTGCCAGCAGTTTTCTGGGGGGGGCTGGAAACACCATATATTTT. This gives the protein CASSFLGGAGNTIYF.